The present TCR beta chain was sequenced within a study of CD8+ T cells in alopecia areata. Background on the study: Patients in the treated group were given tofacitinib by mouth, 5 to 10 mg twice a day.

As concerns this clone: Its matching antigen is unknown.

Treatment reported: oral pan-JAK inhibitor, 5-10 mg twice daily. The study's findings and limits: While tofacitinib was given, many expanded lesional clones persisted in scalp and blood. Clonality in lesional scalp, especially alopecia totalis/universalis, exceeded that of normal scalp.

cDNA reverse transcribed from extracted RNA served as the sequencing template. Sequencing was performed with immunoSEQ multiplex PCR; in TCRdb, only in-frame clones are kept and a portion is missing. In the table there are under 200,000 clones, roughly 60% of which are singletons. There are 15 residues in the CDR3. V lost 0 bases and J lost 4, with 13 bases in between. The germline V gene has CDR1 SGDLS and CDR2 YYNGEE. The chain recombines TRBV9 with TRBJ1-2; D not certain. The receptor was derived from a human donor with alopecia areata. Here the sequenced sample was CD4+ T cells sorted from blood, taken at week 24, from a patient treated with tofacitinib. This CDR3 reads CASSVGEPISYGYTF. The CDR3 DNA follows: TGTGCCAGCAGCGTAGGGGAACCGATAAGCTATGGCTACACCTTC.